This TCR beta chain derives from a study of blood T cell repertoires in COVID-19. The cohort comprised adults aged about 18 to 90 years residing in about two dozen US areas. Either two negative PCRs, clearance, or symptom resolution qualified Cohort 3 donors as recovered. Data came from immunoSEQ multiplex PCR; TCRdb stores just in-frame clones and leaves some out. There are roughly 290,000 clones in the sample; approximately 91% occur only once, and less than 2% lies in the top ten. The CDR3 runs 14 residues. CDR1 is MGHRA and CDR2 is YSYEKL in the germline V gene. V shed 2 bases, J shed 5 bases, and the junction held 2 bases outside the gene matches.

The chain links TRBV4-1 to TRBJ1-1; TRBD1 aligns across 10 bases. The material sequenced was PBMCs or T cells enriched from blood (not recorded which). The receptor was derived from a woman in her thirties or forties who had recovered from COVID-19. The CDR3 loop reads CASSQWDRGTEAFF. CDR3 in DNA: TGCGCCAGCAGCCAATGGGACAGGGGTACTGAAGCTTTCTTT.